Each of the 6 T cell receptor beta chains below was sequenced from the same sample in a study of Graves' ophthalmopathy and Graves' hyperthyroidism. As the template, RNA transcripts were used to amplify TCR beta CDR3 regions. Second-round multiplex PCR came after first-round RT-PCR with HTBI primers. Using its own MiXCR run on the multiplex PCR reads, TCRdb lists one record per CDR3 protein. The sample shows 300,000 to 500,000 distinct CDR3 sequences, 15% to 17% of them seen only once. Sequenced input: peripheral blood. These receptors were taken from a woman aged 18-35 years with stable Graves' hyperthyroidism.

Ten or more counts support this clonotype. The rearrangement links TRBV5-1 to TRBJ1-1; TRBD1 matches 9 bases. The length of the CDR3 is 16 residues. CDR1 and CDR2 from the germline V gene are SGHRS and YFSETQ. With 4 bases clipped from V and 6 bases from J, the junction kept 13 bases outside the gene matches. The CDR3 nucleotides are TGCGCCAGCAGCCATGGATCGACAGGGGGGGGATCTGAAGCTTTCTTT. Its translation is CASSHGSTGGGSEAFF.

This sequence joins TRBV10-3 and TRBJ2-7; D may match TRBD1 or TRBD2 (5 bases each). The CDR3 is made up of 14 amino acids. Germline V gene data show CDR1 as ENHRY and CDR2 as SYGVKD. Trimming cost V 0 bases and J 2 bases, with 8 bases left between them. CDR3 nucleotides: TGTGCCATCAGTGAGTCGCTGGGGGCCTACGAGCAGTACTTC. Protein product: CAISESLGAYEQYF.

This clonotype was detected only a few times. The chain employs TRBV12-3 or TRBV12-4 and TRBJ1-3; D is unclear. Trimming shortened V by 7 bases and J by 0 bases, and 10 bases separated the two germline ends. The CDR3 contains 14 residues. The CDR3 region has the DNA TGTGCCAGCAATGGACGGAGCTCTGGAAACACCATATATTTT. Protein product: CASNGRSSGNTIYF.

This clonotype was seen repeatedly, ten times or more. Relative to the germline gene, one junction end is altered; a read error may explain this. The chain couples TRBV18 to TRBJ1-2; D unclear. Per the germline V gene, CDR1 is KGHSH and CDR2 is LQKENI. The CDR3 runs to 11 residues. The CDR3 loop is CAGSPGYGYTF. The CDR3 DNA follows: TGTGCCGGCTCACCAGGCTATGGCTACACCTTC.

There are many counts of this clonotype. This rearrangement joins TRBV6-2 or TRBV6-3 to TRBJ2-7; D perhaps matches TRBD1 (6 bases). This CDR3 comprises 13 residues. Trimming removed 10 bases from V and 2 bases from J, with 15 bases in between. Germline CDR1 MNHEY, CDR2 SVGEGT. This chain's CDR3 is CATEGGPTYEQYF. CDR3 DNA sequence: TGTGCCACAGAAGGGGGTCCTACCTACGAGCAGTACTTC.

This clonotype was recorded many times. This chain's CDR3 is CASSEDRDNTEAFF. Written as DNA, the CDR3 is TGTGCCAGCAGTGAAGACAGAGACAACACTGAAGCTTTCTTT. The chain has TRBV2 and TRBJ1-1; no reliable D call. The V and J ends lost 1 base and 2 bases respectively, with 8 bases between them. CDR1 and CDR2 from the germline V gene are SNHLY and FYNNEI. This CDR3 region has 14 residues.